This TCR beta chain was captured in a study of PD-L1 blockade in urothelial cancer. The wider study: Specimens of blood held a median count of about 140,000 T cells.

Sequencing used immunoSEQ multiplex PCR; TCRdb keeps in-frame clones, though not all of them. The table shows under 30,000 clones, with 84% occurring only once. This clonotype originated in a man in his sixties or seventies with urothelial cancer. The specimen comprised PBMCs, sampled around atezolizumab (anti-PD-L1) treatment.

The DNA of the CDR3 is TGTGCCAGTAGTATAGACAGGGTTAACACCGGGGAGCTGTTTTTT. Encoded protein: CASSIDRVNTGELFF. J is TRBJ2-2 and V is TRBV19; possibly TRBD1 for D (5 bases). The V end was cut by 0 bases, the J end by 2 bases, with 7 bases between. The CDR3 runs to 15 residues. CDR1 and CDR2 from the germline V gene are LNHDA and SQIVND (reference sequence).